This T cell receptor beta chain originates from a study of T cell responses to AZD1222 COVID-19 vaccine. Turning to the study itself: Whether given at about 4 or about 12 weeks, second doses were pooled.

About this clone itself: Its antigen is as yet unknown.

Overall study results and limits: Just six people given AZD1222 tested seropositive at baseline.

J gave up 6 bases and V 4 bases, and 13 bases lay outside the gene matches. This CDR3 has 15 residues. CDR1 is SGDLS, CDR2 YYNGEE, per germline. Measured with immunoSEQ multiplex PCR; TCRdb has only the in-frame clones, and not every one. The repertoire has about 140,000 clones, 75% to 90% of them found once; the top ten carry around 1.5%. Source: peripheral blood, taken on day 0 of AZD1222 vaccination. The receptor's source is an adult in good health. The chain couples TRBV9 to TRBJ2-7, with 7 bases identical to TRBD1. In nucleotides, the CDR3 is TGTGCCAGCAGCCCTAGGGACAGTGGGGCGTCCGAGCAGTACTTC. It translates to CASSPRDSGASEQYF.